This T cell receptor beta chain was identified in a study of blood T cell repertoires in COVID-19. Study context: Researchers got acute and convalescent COVID-19 samples from the United States, Italy and Spain. In each case, the material was cDNA or gDNA derived from T cells, B-cell-depleted T cells, or PBMCs.

TCRdb keeps only in-frame clones here, not all; method: immunoSEQ multiplex PCR. The sample shows about 380,000 clones, 88% of them seen only once. Across 20 to 25 US areas, participants ranged in age from about 18 to 100 years. Participants' reported clinical history set cohort assignment. This sequence was found in a woman between 18 and 29 years old who had recovered from COVID-19. The source material was PBMCs or T cells enriched from blood (not recorded which).

CDR3 protein: CATSRVQRGSTDTQYF. DNA for the CDR3: TGTGCCACCAGCAGAGTACAGCGGGGGAGCACAGATACGCAGTATTTT. The V gene is TRBV15, the J gene TRBJ2-3, with TRBD2 matching 8 bases. CDR3 size: 16 residues. The junction had 3 bases not matched to a gene; V was cut back by 1 base and J by 0 bases. CDR1 and CDR2 (germline): LNHNV, YYDKDF (reference sequence).